The 21 T cell receptor beta chains listed next were all sequenced from one sample in a study of T cell changes during pregnancy in multiple sclerosis. TCRdb keeps only in-frame clones here, not all; method: immunoSEQ multiplex PCR. The repertoire consists of nearly 25,000 clones, with more than 75% occurring once and the leading ten covering around 0.74%. The material sequenced was CD4+ T cells from peripheral blood mononuclear cells, taken in the first trimester of pregnancy. Receptors were obtained from a female donor in good health, enrolled as a control in a pregnancy study.

The chain joins TRBV5-6 to TRBJ2-7; weak D call: TRBD2 (6 bases). The germline V gene has CDR1 SGHDT and CDR2 YYEEEE. This CDR3 is built from 13 residues. V was clipped by 2 bases and J by 9 bases, with 15 bases between them. The CDR3 region is CASSFQSGGGQYF. The CDR3 DNA sequence: TGTGCCAGCAGCTTCCAGTCCGGGGGTGGGCAGTACTTC.

The rearrangement joins TRBV7-2 to TRBJ2-1; 7 nucleotides agree with TRBD2. This CDR3 spans 13 amino acids. V gave up 5 bases and J gave up 10 bases; unmatched junction bases: 8. Germline V lookup: CDR1 SGHTA, CDR2 FQGNSA. CDR3: CASSPNAGVEQFF. The CDR3 coding sequence is TGTGCCAGCAGCCCCAACGCGGGAGTAGAGCAGTTCTTC.

The chain joins TRBV5-5 to TRBJ1-2; D uncertain. From germline, CDR1 is SGHKS and CDR2 YYEKEE (reference sequence). V lost 3 bases to trimming and J lost 2 bases, with 11 bases between them. The CDR3 has 14 residues. Written as DNA, the CDR3 is TGTGCCAGCAGCTATCCCCCCAAAAACTATGGCTACACCTTC. Its protein is CASSYPPKNYGYTF.

The chain recombines TRBV6-6 with TRBJ1-5; 7 bases align to TRBD1. After removal of 6 bases from V and 4 bases from J, the junction contained 12 bases not matched to a gene. Germline CDR1 reads MNHNY; CDR2 reads SVGAGI (reference sequence). The CDR3 contains 16 residues. The CDR3 DNA is TGTGCCAGCAGCCGTACCCGGGACAGTCTTAATCAGCCCCAGCATTTT. It is translated as CASSRTRDSLNQPQHF.

The V call is TRBV6-1, the J call TRBJ1-1; the D gene is possibly TRBD1 (6 bases). The V gene's germline CDR1 is MNHNS and CDR2 SASEGT. CDR3 size: 15 residues. V shed 5 bases and J shed 2 bases, with 15 bases lying between them. In DNA, the CDR3 is TGTGCCAGCAGTCAGCAACCGACAGGAAACACTGAAGCTTTCTTT. It yields the protein CASSQQPTGNTEAFF.

This rearrangement joins TRBV4-2 to TRBJ2-7; a possible D gene is TRBD2 (6 bases). V was cut by 1 base and J by 0 bases, with 19 bases left in between. Germline CDR1 is LGHNA and CDR2 is YNFKEQ. CDR3 size: 18 residues. The CDR3 coding sequence is TGTGCCAGCAGCCAAGTTAGTCCGGGAGACCGGCACTCCTACGAGCAGTACTTC. Protein sequence: CASSQVSPGDRHSYEQYF.

This chain uses TRBV6-5 with TRBJ2-7, with TRBD1 matching over 9 bases. J was trimmed by 6 bases and V by 5 bases; bases with no gene match: 5. Per the germline V gene, CDR1 is MNHEY and CDR2 is SVGAGI. This CDR3 comprises 13 residues. CDR3 coding DNA: TGTGCCAGCAGTGGGACAGGGAAACTCGAGCAGTACTTC. Protein: CASSGTGKLEQYF.

This clone has a single count. V and J are TRBV5-1 and TRBJ2-5; 11 nucleotides match TRBD2. The V and J ends lost 3 bases and 11 bases, in that order; junction bases with no gene match: 9. The germline gives CDR1 SGHRS, CDR2 YFSETQ. The CDR3 is made up of 14 amino acids. CDR3 loop: CASSSLAGANEQYF. The CDR3 nucleotides read TGCGCCAGCAGCTCACTAGCGGGAGCAAATGAGCAGTACTTC.

V gene TRBV29-1 combines with J gene TRBJ2-6; D possibly corresponds to TRBD1 (5 bases). Trimming removed 7 bases from V and 2 bases from J, with 15 bases in between. Per germline, CDR1 SQVTM and CDR2 ANQGSEA. The CDR3 has 15 residues. The CDR3 DNA follows: TGCAGCGCCCTACGGGCAGGGACTGGGGCCAACGTCCTGACTTTC. It translates to CSALRAGTGANVLTF.

A single count supports this clone. The genes are TRBV25-1 and TRBJ1-1, with D maybe TRBD1 (6 bases). The CDR3 is 15 amino acids. Trimming took off 5 bases at V and 3 bases at J, with 16 bases between the two ends. Germline V gives CDR1 MGHDK, CDR2 SYGVNS. The CDR3 DNA sequence: TGTGCCAGCAGTATTACAGGGCTGGGGTACACTGAAGCTTTCTTT. It encodes CASSITGLGYTEAFF.

Comments on this clone: One end of the junction varies from germline; a read error may be responsible. The J gene is TRBJ1-1, the V gene TRBV7-7, with a possible D match to TRBD1 (5 bases). This CDR3 contains 13 residues. The germline gives CDR1 SSHAT, CDR2 FNYEAQ (reference sequence). The CDR3 region is CASSSGLNTEAFF. In DNA, the CDR3 is TGTGCTAGCAGCTCAGGGTTGAACACTGAAGCTTTCTTT.

This clone has only one observation. The rearrangement joins TRBV30 to TRBJ1-3; tentative D call: TRBD1 (5 bases). The germline gives CDR1 GTSNPN, CDR2 SVGIG (reference sequence). The V gene lost 2 bases and the J gene lost 8 bases, with 13 bases spanning the gap. The CDR3 extends over 13 amino acids. The CDR3 DNA sequence: TGTGCCTGGAGTTTCGCGGGGGAGCACACCATATATTTT. Protein product: CAWSFAGEHTIYF.

The chain recombines TRBV7-2 with TRBJ2-7, with D possibly matching TRBD1 (7 bases). This CDR3 has 15 amino acids. V was pared by 5 bases and J by 1 base, with 15 bases between. Germline V gene lookup returns CDR1 SGHTA and CDR2 FQGNSA. The DNA for the CDR3 is TGTGCCAGCAGCCCCCCAGGGGGGAGATCCTACGAGCAGTACTTC. The encoded protein is CASSPPGGRSYEQYF.

This clone was counted between two and nine times. The CDR3 nucleotides are TGTGCCAGCGCAAGCCGATCAGAGACTAACTACGAGCAGTACTTC. It codes for CASASRSETNYEQYF. The chain employs TRBV25-1 and TRBJ2-7, with D possibly TRBD2 on 5 matching bases. The CDR3 has 15 residues. CDR1 is MGHDK and CDR2 is SYGVNS in the germline V gene. The V gene lost 8 bases and the J gene lost 3 bases, with 20 bases spanning the gap.

CDR3 loop: CASNGGSSYNEQFF. The DNA of the CDR3 is TGTGCCAGCAACGGCGGTTCCTCCTACAATGAGCAGTTCTTC. The rearrangement joins TRBV6-6 to TRBJ2-1; no clear D. V was cut by 7 bases and J by 0 bases, with 10 bases left in between. Germline values: CDR1 MNHNY, CDR2 SVGAGI (reference sequence). This CDR3 has 14 residues.

This chain uses TRBV7-9 with TRBJ1-1; D is perhaps TRBD1 (6 bases). V was clipped by 7 bases and J by 0 bases, with 15 bases between them. Germline CDR1 reads SEHNR; CDR2 reads FQNEAQ (reference sequence). CDR3 length: 15 residues. The CDR3 DNA reads as TGTGCCAGCAAGCATACAGGGAATATGAACACTGAAGCTTTCTTT. Amino acid sequence: CASKHTGNMNTEAFF.

This clone was detected only once. The gene calls are TRBV11-2 and TRBJ2-7, with 13 bases fitting TRBD2. CDR3 size: 18 residues. Trimming cost V 1 base and J 3 bases; bases outside gene matches: 9. CDR1 SGHAT and CDR2 FQNNGV come from the germline V gene. The CDR3 DNA reads as TGTGCCAGCAGCTTAGCGGGGGGGACTAGCGGGACCCACTACGAGCAGTACTTC. Its protein product is CASSLAGGTSGTHYEQYF.

The chain carries TRBV6-6 and TRBJ2-3; TRBD1 matches 12 bases. This CDR3 is built from 15 residues. V trimming: 6 bases; J trimming: 5 bases; junction bases outside the gene matches: 6. The germline V gene has CDR1 MNHNY and CDR2 SVGAGI (reference sequence). The CDR3 DNA reads as TGTGCCAGCAGACTCCGGGACAGGGGGCGAGATACGCAGTATTTT. The encoded protein is CASRLRDRGRDTQYF.

The CDR3 bases are TGTGCCACCAGCAGCGGGGCCCGCCTGGACAGTGCGTACGAGCAGTACTTC. Its protein is CATSSGARLDSAYEQYF. The chain joins TRBV15 to TRBJ2-7; the D gene is possibly TRBD1 (6 bases). Deletions cut 3 bases from V and 4 bases from J, with 22 bases between. The CDR3 has 17 residues. The germline V gene has CDR1 LNHNV and CDR2 YYDKDF (reference sequence). The full variable domain, rest sourced from reference TRBV15 and TRBJ2-7, is DAMVIQNPRYQVTQFGKPVTLSCSQTLNHNVMYWYQQKSSQAPKLLFHYYDKDFNNEADTPDNFQSRRPNTSFCFLDIRSPGLGDTAMYLCATSSGARLDSAYEQYFGPGTRLTVT.

The chain joins TRBV29-1 to TRBJ2-4; a weak D match, TRBD1 (5 bases). CDR1 is SQVTM and CDR2 is ANQGSEA in the germline V gene. V lost 4 bases and J lost 9, with 16 bases in between. This CDR3 region has 13 residues. The CDR3 reads CSVAVGQGIIQYF. The CDR3 nucleotides are TGCAGCGTTGCGGTAGGACAAGGGATCATTCAGTACTTC.

This rearrangement joins TRBV29-1 to TRBJ1-1; tentative D call: TRBD1 (5 bases). Germline lookup yields CDR1 SQVTM and CDR2 ANQGSEA. CDR3 length: 12 residues. V lost 4 bases, J lost 1 base, and 7 bases lay in between. DNA for the CDR3: TGCAGCGTTGGCAGGGAGAACACTGAAGCTTTCTTT. Its protein product is CSVGRENTEAFF.